This paragraph reports one TCR beta chain. All of the donors resided in Nashville, Tennessee, and each was a Caucasian adult. This entry comes from a study of shared clonotypes between healthy human individuals. Germline V lookup: CDR1 KGHSH, CDR2 LQKENI. There are 15 residues in the CDR3. Deletions cut 4 bases from V and 8 bases from J, with 20 bases between. The method was immunoSEQ multiplex PCR; TCRdb's version includes in-frame clones alone and lacks a portion of them. Here the sample spans fewer than 3 million clones, around 93% being singletons. The chain joins TRBV18 to TRBJ1-2; D gene uncertain. The source is a man aged 18 to 35 in good health. Some clones in this sample may be carry-over from other donors' samples. The sequencing input was naive CD4+ T cells from PBMCs. The subset is: CD45RA+ positively selected. The CDR3: CASSRTGRPYDGYTF. The DNA of the CDR3 is TGTGCCAGCTCACGAACGGGAAGGCCGTACGACGGCTACACCTTC.